These 10 T cell receptor beta chains originate from one sample sequenced in a study of siplizumab effects on memory and regulatory T cells. Mixed lymphocyte reaction cells underwent about 6 days of coculture at 37°C. Produced via immunoSEQ multiplex PCR; TCRdb's table is partial and in-frame only. The sample shows 18,000 or so clones, 35% to 55% of them seen only once. Antigen specificity for these receptors is unknown. Specimen: CFSE-low (dividing) CD4+ T cells sorted from an allogeneic mixed lymphocyte reaction. These receptor sequences come from a human donor in good health; the cells came from an allogeneic mixed lymphocyte reaction.

This chain joins TRBV9 and TRBJ2-5; 13 bases align to TRBD2. Germline loops: CDR1 SGDLS, CDR2 YYNGEE. This CDR3 is built from 16 residues. Trimming removed 4 bases from V and 5 bases from J; junction bases left unmatched: 8. The CDR3 DNA reads TGTGCCAGCAGCCCCACTAGCGGGGGGGGGTATGAGACCCAGTACTTC. This gives the protein CASSPTSGGGYETQYF. The variable domain in full, with the rest retrieved from reference TRBV9 and TRBJ2-5, is DSGVTQTPKHLITATGQRVTLRCSPRSGDLSVYWYQQSLDQGLQFLIQYYNGEERAKGNILERFSAQQFPDLHSELNLSSLELGDSALYFCASSPTSGGGYETQYFGPGTRLLVL.

V and J are TRBV2 and TRBJ2-3, with D possibly being TRBD1 (5 bases). The CDR3 spans 11 residues. Looked up from germline, CDR1 is SNHLY and CDR2 is FYNNEI. Trimming pared 8 bases from V and 6 bases from J, leaving 9 bases between. DNA for the CDR3: TGTGCCAGCGGGGCCCCGGATACGCAGTATTTT. Its translation is CASGAPDTQYF.

V usage is TRBV18 and J usage is TRBJ2-3; D uncertain. Germline loops: CDR1 KGHSH, CDR2 LQKENI. The germline V and J ends were trimmed by 6 bases and 2 bases, with 9 bases remaining between them. The CDR3 has 13 amino acids. The CDR3 DNA follows: TGTGCCAGCTCTCCCCGGGTCACAGATACGCAGTATTTT. This codes for CASSPRVTDTQYF.

This chain connects TRBV6-6 to TRBJ1-2, with D perhaps TRBD1 (6 bases). The CDR3 runs to 11 residues. Looked up from germline, CDR1 is MNHNY and CDR2 is SVGAGI (reference sequence). The germline V and J ends were trimmed by 2 bases and 8 bases, with 6 bases remaining between them. The DNA for the CDR3 is TGTGCCAGCAGTTACGGGGGCGGCTACACCTTC. Translation: CASSYGGGYTF.

This clone has more than one count but fewer than ten. This chain connects TRBV28 to TRBJ2-1; D is uncertain. The V end lost 6 bases, the J end lost 0 bases, and 15 bases lay between the germline ends. The CDR3 is 16 residues long. Germline CDR1 and CDR2: MDHEN and SYDVKM. CDR3 DNA sequence: TGTGCCAGCAGGCAGTCCGTGCTAAGCTCCTACAATGAGCAGTTCTTC. Translating it yields CASRQSVLSSYNEQFF.

This clone was recorded a few times. The CDR3 region has the DNA TGCGCCAGCAGCACTGGACAGTACCTCGAGCAGTACTTC. Translation gives CASSTGQYLEQYF. This chain joins TRBV5-1 and TRBJ2-7; perhaps TRBD1 as D (6 bases). The CDR3 is 13 residues long. Germline V lookup: CDR1 SGHRS, CDR2 YFSETQ. Between the trimmed V and J ends, which lost 4 bases and 6 bases, there was a span of 14 bases.

The V and J genes are TRBV5-1 and TRBJ2-1; D is ambiguous. Trimming stripped 0 bases from V and 5 bases from J, with 9 bases between. This CDR3 has 14 amino acids. From germline, CDR1 is SGHRS and CDR2 YFSETQ. CDR3 in DNA: TGCGCCAGCAGCTTGGTGGCAGGCAACAATGAGCAGTTCTTC. Its protein product is CASSLVAGNNEQFF.

J is TRBJ2-7 and V is TRBV28; D tentatively fits TRBD1 or TRBD2 (6 bases each). CDR1 is MDHEN, CDR2 SYDVKM, per germline. The CDR3 sequence is 15 residues long. Trimming removed 2 bases from V and 3 bases from J, with 14 bases in between. CDR3 coding DNA: TGTGCCAGCAGTTTAGGGGGGCTTCCTCTCTACGAGCAGTACTTC. This gives the protein CASSLGGLPLYEQYF. The entire variable domain, with the rest obtained from reference TRBV28 and TRBJ2-7, is as follows: DVKVTQSSRYLVKRTGEKVFLECVQDMDHENMFWYRQDPGLGLRLIYFSYDVKMKEKGDIPEGYSVSREKKERFSLILESASTNQTSMYLCASSLGGLPLYEQYFGPGTRLTVT.

The rearrangement uses TRBV19 and TRBJ1-3, with D tentatively TRBD1 (6 bases). The CDR3 has 15 amino acids. Germline lookup yields CDR1 LNHDA and CDR2 SQIVND (reference sequence). V was trimmed by 3 bases and J by 1 base, leaving 10 bases between them. CDR3 sequence reads: CASSMDRQSGNTIYF. In nucleotides, the CDR3 is TGTGCCAGTAGTATGGACAGACAATCTGGAAACACCATATATTTT. The entire variable domain, with the rest obtained from reference TRBV19 and TRBJ1-3, is as follows: DGGITQSPKYLFRKEGQNVTLSCEQNLNHDAMYWYRQDPGQGLRLIYYSQIVNDFQKGDIAEGYSVSREKKESFPLTVTSAQKNPTAFYLCASSMDRQSGNTIYFGEGSWLTVV.

This clone was observed once. The chain couples TRBV4-1 to TRBJ2-5, with D unclear. The CDR3 has 15 residues. V was clipped by 1 base and J by 2 bases, with 11 bases between them. Germline V gene data show CDR1 as MGHRA and CDR2 as YSYEKL. CDR3 sequence reads: CASSQGLGQQETQYF. The CDR3 DNA reads as TGCGCCAGCAGCCAAGGGTTGGGCCAACAAGAGACCCAGTACTTC.